This TCR beta chain was identified during a study of blood T cell repertoires in COVID-19. Study as a whole: Sources were T cells, B-cell-depleted T cells, or PBMCs; the material itself was cDNA or gDNA.

Between the trimmed V and J ends, which lost 4 bases and 0 bases, there was a span of 16 bases. CDR1 is KGHSY, CDR2 FQNENV, per germline. The CDR3 has 18 residues. In the study's own analysis: Estimation of nucleated cell counts was performed using reference gene primer amplification. TCRdb's copy holds only in-frame clones and misses some; the assay was immunoSEQ multiplex PCR. V, J and clone size reflect that table, while D and trimming were determined from the DNA. The sample carries 150,000 to 180,000 clones, under 90% recorded once. The participants were between roughly 18 and 90 years old and came from roughly 24 US areas.

The specimen sequenced was PBMCs or T cells enriched from blood (not recorded which). The origin of this receptor is a man in his fifties or sixties who had recovered from COVID-19. The chain uses TRBV16 and TRBJ1-6, with a tentative D call TRBD1 (6 bases). CDR3 residues: CASSRPGHQSSYNSPLHF. Written as DNA, the CDR3 is TGTGCCAGCAGCCGACCGGGACACCAGAGCTCCTATAATTCACCCCTCCACTTT. The full variable domain, rest sourced from reference TRBV16 and TRBJ1-6, is GEEVAQTPKHLVRGEGQKAKLYCAPIKGHSYVFWYQQVLKNEFKFLISFQNENVFDETGMPKERFSAKCLPNSPCSLEIQATKLEDSAVYFCASSRPGHQSSYNSPLHFGNGTRLTVT.